One and the same sample provided the 29 T cell receptor beta chains below, sequenced in a study of blood T cell repertoires in COVID-19. Produced via immunoSEQ multiplex PCR; TCRdb's table is partial and in-frame only. This table has roughly 130,000 clones, under 95% appearing once. Sequenced input: peripheral blood. These TCRs come from a man aged 45-65 years with active COVID-19.

In DNA form, the CDR3 reads TGTGCCAGCAGCTTAATCGCGGACAGGGGGCCGAACACTGAAGCTTTCTTT. This gives the protein CASSLIADRGPNTEAFF. V gene TRBV7-3 combines with J gene TRBJ1-1, with TRBD1 matching over 11 bases. The CDR3 loop spans 17 amino acids. CDR1 and CDR2 (germline): SGHTA, FQGTGA. V shed 1 base and J 1 base; nucleotides not matched to a gene: 5.

The chain uses TRBV3-1 (or the pseudogene TRBV3-2) and TRBJ2-1; TRBD1 matches 8 bases. The germline V gene encodes CDR1 LGHDT and CDR2 YNNKEL (reference sequence). This CDR3 region has 16 residues. After removal of 0 bases from V and 6 bases from J, the junction contained 7 bases not matched to a gene. CDR3 residues: CASSQDRTGLTNEQFF. CDR3 in DNA: TGTGCCAGCAGCCAAGATAGGACAGGGTTAACCAATGAGCAGTTCTTC.

V and J are TRBV5-6 and TRBJ1-1, with D uncertain. The CDR3 has 13 residues. V lost 5 bases, J lost 10 bases, and 18 bases lay in between. Per the germline V gene, CDR1 is SGHDT and CDR2 is YYEEEE. The CDR3 coding sequence is TGTGCCAGCAGGCTGACTGGGCTTAGCGGAGCTTTCTTT. Amino acid sequence: CASRLTGLSGAFF.

The chain recombines TRBV5-4 with TRBJ2-5, with TRBD2 as a possible D gene (5 bases). With 7 bases removed from V and 5 bases from J, the gap between germline ends came to 15 bases. The CDR3 is 13 amino acids. The germline gives CDR1 SGHNT, CDR2 YYREEE (reference sequence). The CDR3 spells CASRGSQEETQYF. DNA of the CDR3: TGTGCCAGCCGAGGGTCCCAAGAGGAGACCCAGTACTTC.

The gene calls are TRBV7-2 and TRBJ2-2, with 9 positions matching TRBD2. Germline loops: CDR1 SGHTA, CDR2 FQGNSA. After removal of 6 bases from V and 7 bases from J, the junction contained 9 bases not matched to a gene. This CDR3 contains 15 residues. This CDR3 is CASRGGRAWHGELFF. In DNA, the CDR3 is TGTGCCAGCAGGGGCGGGAGGGCCTGGCACGGGGAGCTGTTTTTT. The full variable domain, in which reference TRBV7-2 and TRBJ2-2 provide the parts outside the CDR3, is GAGVSQSPSNKVTEKGKDVELRCDPISGHTALYWYRQSLGQGLEFLIYFQGNSAPDKSGLPSDRFSAERTGGSVSTLTIQRTQQEDSAVYLCASRGGRAWHGELFFGEGSRLTVL.

The CDR3 DNA follows: TGTGCCAGCAGCGTGGGCCCAGTGGGCTCTGAAGCTTTCTTT. This gives the protein CASSVGPVGSEAFF. The rearrangement joins TRBV11-2 to TRBJ1-1, with no clear D. Germline-derived CDR1 and CDR2 are SGHAT and FQNNGV. The CDR3 is made up of 14 amino acids. Trimming removed 5 bases at V and 6 bases at J, with 16 bases between.

The V call is TRBV5-6, the J call TRBJ2-5, with 11 positions matching TRBD2. CDR3 length: 15 amino acids. V trimming: 4 bases; J trimming: 5 bases; junction bases outside the gene matches: 7. Germline V CDR1 and CDR2: SGHDT, YYEEEE. CDR3 loop: CASSVSGGAAETQYF. The CDR3 nucleotides read TGTGCCAGCAGCGTTAGCGGGGGGGCCGCGGAGACCCAGTACTTC.

There are a few counts of this clone. The rearrangement uses TRBV5-4 and TRBJ1-1; tentatively, D is TRBD1 (6 bases). Germline V lookup: CDR1 SGHNT, CDR2 YYREEE (reference sequence). V gave up 5 bases and J gave up 1 base, with 12 bases separating them. The CDR3 covers 14 residues. The CDR3 protein is CASSLPTGNTEAFF. The CDR3 DNA is TGTGCCAGCAGTCTCCCGACAGGGAACACTGAAGCTTTCTTT.

CDR3 sequence: CASSQPGQGNTEAFF. As DNA, the CDR3 is TGTGCCAGCAGCCAACCAGGGCAAGGGAACACTGAAGCTTTCTTT. V gene TRBV3-1 (or the pseudogene TRBV3-2) combines with J gene TRBJ1-1; D possibly corresponds to TRBD1 (5 bases). Trimming left V 2 bases short and J 1 base short, with 11 bases between. CDR1 LGHDT and CDR2 YNNKEL come from the germline V gene (reference sequence). There are 15 residues in the CDR3.

The rearrangement uses TRBV20-1 and TRBJ1-5; no firm D call. The V end was cut by 3 bases, the J end by 2 bases, with 11 bases between. CDR1 DFQATT and CDR2 SNEGSKA come from the germline V gene (reference sequence). The length of the CDR3 is 14 residues. CDR3 sequence (DNA): TGCAGTGCTAGTCGACTTGAGGGCAATCAGCCCCAGCATTTT. This translates into CSASRLEGNQPQHF.

The CDR3 sequence: CASSERRGNQPQHF. The CDR3 DNA follows: TGTGCCAGCAGTGAACGGAGGGGCAATCAGCCCCAGCATTTT. The genes are TRBV2 and TRBJ1-5; D remains ambiguous. Germline CDR1 is SNHLY and CDR2 is FYNNEI. The CDR3 runs to 14 residues. V was clipped by 2 bases and J by 2 bases, with 7 bases between them.

The CDR3 DNA reads TGCGCCAGCAGCTTGCTAGCGGGGGAACTCAATGAGCAGTTCTTC. The encoded protein is CASSLLAGELNEQFF. The rearrangement joins TRBV5-1 to TRBJ2-1; 10 bases match TRBD2. Germline lookup yields CDR1 SGHRS and CDR2 YFSETQ. Unmatched junction bases numbered 4, after V lost 1 base and J lost 6 bases. The CDR3 sequence is 15 residues long.

V gene TRBV7-2 combines with J gene TRBJ1-6, with TRBD1 as a possible D gene (5 bases). The CDR3 has 14 residues. Trimming took 5 bases from V and 8 from J, leaving 13 bases between them. CDR1 is SGHTA, CDR2 FQGNSA, per germline. CDR3 bases: TGTGCCAGCAGCCCCGGGGGGTCGGATTCACCCCTCCACTTT. It specifies CASSPGGSDSPLHF.

This chain joins TRBV5-5 and TRBJ1-1; 7 bases align to TRBD1. V shed 0 bases and J 4 bases; nucleotides not matched to a gene: 6. The CDR3 runs 15 residues. Germline V gene data show CDR1 as SGHKS and CDR2 as YYEKEE (reference sequence). The CDR3, as DNA: TGTGCCAGCAGCTTGGGTCCCCAGGGGGGCACTGAAGCTTTCTTT. The encoded protein is CASSLGPQGGTEAFF.

The V call is TRBV3-1 (or the pseudogene TRBV3-2), the J call TRBJ2-2, with 7 bases aligning to TRBD1. This CDR3 spans 15 amino acids. CDR1 is LGHDT, CDR2 YNNKEL, per germline (reference sequence). Losses at the gene ends were 4 bases for V and 7 bases for J; bases not matched to a gene: 9. The CDR3 DNA reads TGTGCCAGCAGCCCGATTACGACAGGGCTCGGGGAGCTGTTTTTT. Encoded protein: CASSPITTGLGELFF.

The chain joins TRBV9 to TRBJ2-7, with 9 bases identical to TRBD2. CDR1 and CDR2 from the germline V gene are SGDLS and YYNGEE. V trimming: 4 bases; J trimming: 2 bases; junction bases outside the gene matches: 7. The CDR3 has 15 amino acids. Here the CDR3 DNA reads TGTGCCAGCAGCACCAAGCGGGAGGAGGCCTACGAGCAGTACGTC. Protein: CASSTKREEAYEQYV.

This clone was detected once. The chain links TRBV7-2 to TRBJ2-1; 11 nucleotides line up with TRBD2. Losses at the gene ends were 10 bases for V and 7 bases for J; bases not matched to a gene: 12. Germline-derived CDR1 and CDR2 are SGHTA and FQGNSA. This CDR3 region has 15 residues. The CDR3: CATTTSGISRNEQFF. For the CDR3, the DNA is TGTGCCACGACGACTAGCGGGATCTCCCGGAATGAGCAGTTCTTC.

V is TRBV7-2 and J is TRBJ2-1, with 7 bases fitting TRBD1. CDR1 SGHTA and CDR2 FQGNSA come from the germline V gene. The CDR3 covers 14 residues. The junction had 10 bases not matched to a gene; V was cut back by 8 bases and J by 6 bases. The CDR3 reads CASETSTGLNEQFF. The CDR3 coding sequence is TGTGCCAGCGAGACTTCGACAGGGCTCAATGAGCAGTTCTTC.

The chain links TRBV5-1 to TRBJ2-1, with a tentative D call TRBD2 (6 bases). The V and J ends lost 5 bases and 4 bases respectively, with 13 bases between them. Germline CDR1 and CDR2: SGHRS and YFSETQ. CDR3 length equals 14 residues. The CDR3 loop reads CASSGGALYNEQFF. Written as DNA, the CDR3 is TGCGCCAGCAGTGGCGGGGCTCTTTACAATGAGCAGTTCTTC.

The gene calls are TRBV5-4 and TRBJ2-1; the match to TRBD2 covers 7 bases. Per the germline V gene, CDR1 is SGHNT and CDR2 is YYREEE (reference sequence). The CDR3 sequence is 14 residues long. Losses at the gene ends were 0 bases for V and 5 bases for J; bases not matched to a gene: 2. CDR3 loop: CASSLALANNEQFF. CDR3 sequence (DNA): TGTGCCAGCAGCTTGGCACTAGCGAACAATGAGCAGTTCTTC.

This chain uses TRBV7-3 with TRBJ2-7, with 9 bases that match TRBD2. Per germline, CDR1 SGHTA and CDR2 FQGTGA. This CDR3 comprises 13 residues. V lost 6 bases and J lost 6; bases outside the gene matches: 6. The CDR3 spells CASSPGTSSEQYF. CDR3 in DNA: TGTGCCAGCAGTCCCGGGACTAGCTCCGAGCAGTACTTC. The full variable domain, rest sourced from reference TRBV7-3 and TRBJ2-7, is GAGVSQTPSNKVTEKGKYVELRCDPISGHTALYWYRQSLGQGPEFLIYFQGTGAADDSGLPNDRFFAVRPEGSVSTLKIQRTERGDSAVYLCASSPGTSSEQYFGPGTRLTVT.

The CDR3 loop is CASSLTGDPPGELFF. In DNA form, the CDR3 reads TGTGCCAGCAGTCTTACGGGGGATCCCCCCGGGGAGCTGTTTTTT. This sequence joins TRBV6-4 and TRBJ2-2; possible D gene TRBD2, 6 bases. Trimming removed 5 bases at V and 6 bases at J, with 16 bases between. Germline V gene sequence: CDR1 MRHNA, CDR2 SNTAGT. This CDR3 is 15 amino acids long.

The chain carries TRBV11-2 and TRBJ2-7, with TRBD2 as a possible D gene (6 bases). V lost 0 bases and J lost 5, with 11 bases in between. The CDR3 has 14 residues. Germline CDR1 SGHAT, CDR2 FQNNGV. The CDR3 coding sequence is TGTGCCAGCAGCTTAGATCGGGGGACCGACGAGCAGTACGTC. This codes for CASSLDRGTDEQYV.

The CDR3 coding sequence is TGTGCTAGTGGTTTAGGGACAGGGGGTTCGAATGAGCAGTTCTTC. It is translated as CASGLGTGGSNEQFF. This chain uses TRBV12-5 with TRBJ2-1; 11 positions agree with TRBD1. V was pared by 3 bases and J by 7 bases, with 5 bases of the junction left unmatched. This CDR3 region has 15 residues. CDR1 and CDR2 from the germline V gene are LGHNT and FRNRAP.

V and J are TRBV7-2 and TRBJ1-2; D may be TRBD1 (5 bases). Trimming took off 1 base at V and 8 bases at J, with 11 bases between the two ends. The CDR3 consists of 13 residues. Germline lookup yields CDR1 SGHTA and CDR2 FQGNSA. The CDR3 nucleotides read TGTGCCAGCAGCTTAGGGCAGGGCAGAGGCTACACCTTC. This encodes CASSLGQGRGYTF.

The V call is TRBV7-6, the J call TRBJ1-4; no firm D call. The germline V and J ends were trimmed by 2 bases and 3 bases, with 10 bases remaining between them. This CDR3 has 15 amino acids. Per germline, CDR1 SGHVS and CDR2 FNYEAQ. The CDR3, as DNA: TGTGCCAGCAGCTTATTCCCAGGTTCTAATGAAAAACTGTTTTTT. It yields the protein CASSLFPGSNEKLFF.

V usage is TRBV7-8 and J usage is TRBJ1-5; 8 nucleotides line up with TRBD1. This CDR3 is 17 amino acids long. The germline CDR1 and CDR2 sequences are SGHVS and FQNEAQ. V was pared by 5 bases and J by 0 bases, with 9 bases of the junction left unmatched. The CDR3 is CASSPWTGWDSNQPQHF. The CDR3 bases are TGTGCCAGCAGCCCCTGGACAGGGTGGGATAGCAATCAGCCCCAGCATTTT. Filled out from reference TRBV7-8 and TRBJ1-5, the complete variable domain reads GAGVSQSPRYKVAKRGQDVALRCDPISGHVSLFWYQQALGQGPEFLTYFQNEAQLDKSGLPSDRFFAERPEGSVSTLKIQRTQQEDSAVYLCASSPWTGWDSNQPQHFGDGTRLSIL.

This clone turned up a few times. The chain recombines TRBV11-2 with TRBJ2-5; the match to TRBD2 covers 8 bases. Germline V lookup: CDR1 SGHAT, CDR2 FQNNGV. The CDR3 has 15 amino acids. Trimming at V came to 5 bases and at J to 4 bases, leaving 9 bases not matched to a gene. The CDR3 sequence is CASSPGTRKGETQYF. In DNA form, the CDR3 reads TGTGCCAGCAGCCCTGGGACTAGGAAGGGAGAGACCCAGTACTTC.

With respect to this clone: In the same sample, other DNA sequences code for this CDR3. The CDR3 nucleotides read TGTGCCAGCAGCGTAGGCGGAGGGGACTACAATGAGCAGTTCTTC. It is translated as CASSVGGGDYNEQFF. This sequence joins TRBV9 and TRBJ2-1; weak D call: TRBD2 (6 bases). The CDR3 has 15 residues. Germline CDR1 reads SGDLS; CDR2 reads YYNGEE. With 0 bases removed from V and 3 bases from J, the gap between germline ends came to 10 bases.